The clone carrying this T cell receptor beta chain was detected only a few times. What it binds is not known. The data were produced by immunoSEQ multiplex PCR, yet TCRdb's version contains in-frame clones alone and is incomplete. The sample shows roughly 130,000 clones, around nine tenths of them seen only once. This sample was included in a study of PD-1 blockade in mismatch repair-deficient tumors. The wider study: All were previously treated, progressing patients with 12 mismatch repair-deficient cancer types.

The study's findings and limits: Tumor-resident clones, often undetectable pretreatment in blood, expanded then contracted after pembrolizumab.

V was trimmed by 6 bases and J by 2 bases, leaving 5 bases between them. Germline V gene lookup returns CDR1 MNHEY and CDR2 SMNVEV (reference sequence). The CDR3 consists of 11 residues. The rearrangement uses TRBV27 and TRBJ2-7; D unresolved. This receptor was obtained from an adult with mismatch repair-deficient cancer. Sequences were derived from peripheral blood, sampled approximately 71 weeks after starting pembrolizumab. CDR3 loop: CASRDTYEQYF. The CDR3 bases are TGTGCCAGCAGAGACACCTACGAGCAGTACTTC.